One and the same sample provided the 25 T cell receptor beta chains below, sequenced in a study of CD8 T cells in Susac syndrome. With random hexamers, reverse transcription was performed on about 0.5 to 1 ug of RNA. TCRdb called the immunoSEQ multiplex PCR reads again in MiXCR, with one record for every CDR3 protein. The table lists about 85,000 distinct CDR3 sequences, just under 95% of them singletons, with approximately 0.26% in the top ten. Sequenced sample: CD8+ T cells from PBMCs. These receptors were collected from a human donor in good health.

The genes are TRBV12-3 or TRBV12-4 and TRBJ1-6, with TRBD1 matching over 9 bases. CDR3 length equals 15 residues. The V gene end was trimmed by 3 bases and the J gene end by 9 bases; junction bases not matched to a gene: 6. The CDR3 is CASSLGQGKGSPLHF. The CDR3 nucleotides are TGTGCCAGCAGTTTGGGACAGGGAAAGGGTTCACCCCTCCACTTT.

The chain joins TRBV13 to TRBJ2-1; D may be TRBD2 (6 bases). The CDR3 is made up of 17 amino acids. V lost 2 bases to trimming and J lost 1 base, with 15 bases between them. The germline CDR1 and CDR2 sequences are PRHDT and FYEKMQ (reference sequence). Here the CDR3 DNA reads TGTGCCAGCAGCTTACCGGGAGCGGGCCCGTCCTACAATGAGCAGTTCTTC. It codes for CASSLPGAGPSYNEQFF.

V usage is TRBV9 and J usage is TRBJ2-1, with TRBD2 identical over 10 bases. The germline CDR1 and CDR2 sequences are SGDLS and YYNGEE. The CDR3 runs to 14 residues. J gave up 10 bases and V 2 bases, and 6 bases lay outside the gene matches. The DNA of the CDR3 is TGTGCCAGCAGCGTCCTTCTAGCGGGGGAGGAGCAGTTCTTC. Its translation: CASSVLLAGEEQFF. Together with reference TRBV9 and TRBJ2-1, the CDR3 gives the full variable domain: DSGVTQTPKHLITATGQRVTLRCSPRSGDLSVYWYQQSLDQGLQFLIQYYNGEERAKGNILERFSAQQFPDLHSELNLSSLELGDSALYFCASSVLLAGEEQFFGPGTRLTVL.

The CDR3 spells CASGSDRDTEAFF. The CDR3 bases are TGTGCTAGTGGTTCCGACAGGGACACTGAAGCTTTCTTT. This chain joins TRBV12-5 and TRBJ1-1, with 7 bases fitting TRBD1. Germline values: CDR1 LGHNT, CDR2 FRNRAP. CDR3 length: 13 residues. The V gene end was trimmed by 4 bases and the J gene end by 3 bases; junction bases not matched to a gene: 2.

V gene TRBV5-6 combines with J gene TRBJ1-4; D remains unclear. Germline CDR1 reads SGHDT; CDR2 reads YYEEEE. CDR3 length: 17 residues. Trimming cost V 0 bases and J 0 bases, with 12 bases left between them. The CDR3 spells CASSLDSVKSTNEKLFF. DNA of the CDR3: TGTGCCAGCAGCTTGGACAGTGTCAAATCAACTAATGAAAAACTGTTTTTT.

The J gene is TRBJ1-2, the V gene TRBV27, with D maybe TRBD1 (6 bases). This CDR3 is built from 15 residues. Germline assignment: CDR1 MNHEY and CDR2 SMNVEV (reference sequence). The V end was cut by 5 bases, the J end by 5 bases, with 18 bases between. CDR3 amino acids: CASSLDRAPLYGYTF. For the CDR3, the DNA is TGTGCCAGCAGTCTGGACAGAGCACCTCTATATGGCTACACCTTC.

The chain uses TRBV9 and TRBJ2-3; tentative D call: TRBD2 (7 bases). This CDR3 has 14 amino acids. V gave up 2 bases and J gave up 2 bases, with 9 bases separating them. Looked up from germline, CDR1 is SGDLS and CDR2 is YYNGEE. In DNA, the CDR3 is TGTGCCAGCAGCGTCGGGGGGCTCACAGATACGCAGTATTTT. Its protein product is CASSVGGLTDTQYF.

A single count supports this clonotype. The chain couples TRBV4-1 to TRBJ1-1; a weak D match, TRBD1 (6 bases). V lost 4 bases and J lost 0, with 12 bases in between. From germline, CDR1 is MGHRA and CDR2 YSYEKL. CDR3 size: 15 residues. The CDR3 region is CASSPRDIVNTEAFF. CDR3 coding DNA: TGCGCCAGCAGCCCGAGGGACATAGTGAACACTGAAGCTTTCTTT.

The chain combines TRBV20-1 with TRBJ2-7, with 7 bases fitting TRBD2. Germline V gene lookup returns CDR1 DFQATT and CDR2 SNEGSKA (reference sequence). V was clipped by 3 bases and J by 3 bases; unmatched bases: 5. This CDR3 region has 13 residues. CDR3 in amino acids: CSARTSSNYEQYV. The DNA of the CDR3 is TGCAGTGCTAGGACTAGCAGTAACTACGAGCAGTACGTC.

The gene calls are TRBV20-1 and TRBJ2-1, with D unresolved. CDR3 size: 14 residues. V was clipped by 3 bases and J by 9 bases, with 18 bases between them. The germline V gene encodes CDR1 DFQATT and CDR2 SNEGSKA (reference sequence). The CDR3 sequence is CSARVFTRGFEQFF. CDR3 in DNA: TGCAGTGCTAGGGTCTTTACCAGAGGCTTTGAGCAGTTCTTC.

The chain joins TRBV27 to TRBJ2-1; a weak D match, TRBD2 (6 bases). Trimming shortened V by 5 bases and J by 7 bases, and 15 bases separated the two germline ends. Germline CDR1 reads MNHEY; CDR2 reads SMNVEV (reference sequence). The CDR3 covers 14 residues. DNA for the CDR3: TGTGCCAGCAGTCTGTTGGGGGGACCAAATGAGCAGTTCTTC. This sequence encodes CASSLLGGPNEQFF.

In nucleotides, the CDR3 is TGTGCCTGGATGCGTGGCTCTGGAAACACCATATATTTT. Its translation is CAWMRGSGNTIYF. The V gene is TRBV30, the J gene TRBJ1-3; D is unresolved. Trimming took off 4 bases at V and 0 bases at J, with 7 bases between the two ends. Germline V CDR1 and CDR2: GTSNPN, SVGIG (reference sequence). This CDR3 comprises 13 residues.

CDR3 sequence: CASSFGRVAGGVSYEQYF. The CDR3 DNA reads TGTGCCAGCAGTTTTGGCCGTGTAGCCGGGGGGGTGTCCTACGAGCAGTACTTC. The rearrangement links TRBV12-3 or TRBV12-4 to TRBJ2-7; 8 bases are a match to TRBD2. The V gene end was trimmed by 3 bases and the J gene end by 1 base; junction bases not matched to a gene: 14. The CDR3 covers 18 residues.

This chain joins TRBV12-3 or TRBV12-4 and TRBJ1-1, with D maybe TRBD1 (5 bases). This CDR3 has 12 residues. V was shortened by 8 bases and J by 8 bases, with 15 bases between the two germline ends. This chain's CDR3 is CASVSQTVEAFF. The CDR3 nucleotides are TGTGCCAGCGTATCCCAGACAGTGGAAGCTTTCTTT.

The chain links TRBV2 to TRBJ1-1; D is possibly TRBD1 (5 bases). The germline CDR1 and CDR2 sequences are SNHLY and FYNNEI. The CDR3 is 20 amino acids. V was clipped by 0 bases and J by 3 bases, with 26 bases between them. The CDR3 here is CASSEALDVPVGGWDTEAFF. DNA for the CDR3: TGTGCCAGCAGTGAAGCGCTTGACGTCCCGGTCGGGGGGTGGGACACTGAAGCTTTCTTT.

The rearrangement uses TRBV9 and TRBJ2-2, with D perhaps TRBD2 (6 bases). V lost 3 bases, J lost 1 base, and 16 bases lay in between. Germline CDR1 is SGDLS and CDR2 is YYNGEE. The CDR3 has 17 amino acids. CDR3 sequence reads: CASSDSRVGRNTGELFF. In nucleotides, the CDR3 is TGTGCCAGCAGCGATAGCAGGGTCGGGAGGAACACCGGGGAGCTGTTTTTT.

The V gene is TRBV4-1, the J gene TRBJ1-5; D gene ambiguous. Trimming took 2 bases from V and 6 from J, leaving 5 bases between them. The germline CDR1 and CDR2 sequences are MGHRA and YSYEKL. This CDR3 has 12 residues. The CDR3 reads CASSQLGQPQHF. As DNA, the CDR3 is TGCGCCAGCAGCCAATTAGGTCAGCCCCAGCATTTT.

V gene TRBV7-9 combines with J gene TRBJ2-3, with 11 bases fitting TRBD2. The CDR3 runs to 17 residues. CDR1 SEHNR and CDR2 FQNEAQ come from the germline V gene (reference sequence). Trimming removed 6 bases from V and 0 bases from J; junction bases left unmatched: 8. The CDR3 loop is CASRRTSGSSSTDTQYF. The CDR3 region has the DNA TGTGCCAGCAGACGTACTAGCGGGAGCTCTAGCACAGATACGCAGTATTTT.

V is TRBV9 and J is TRBJ2-7, with D unclear. This CDR3 is built from 14 residues. Germline lookup yields CDR1 SGDLS and CDR2 YYNGEE. Trimming removed 6 bases at V and 2 bases at J, with 15 bases between. The CDR3 loop is CASTKSETPYEQYF. The CDR3 DNA reads as TGTGCCAGCACCAAATCAGAAACTCCCTACGAGCAGTACTTC.

The rearrangement links TRBV9 to TRBJ2-6, with D unresolved. Trimming shortened V by 4 bases and J by 0 bases, and 20 bases separated the two germline ends. From germline, CDR1 is SGDLS and CDR2 YYNGEE. The CDR3 runs 19 residues. The CDR3 DNA follows: TGTGCCAGCAGCTTTCCCCTCACGCCAAGGGACTCTGGGGCCAACGTCCTGACTTTC. Protein product: CASSFPLTPRDSGANVLTF.

This clonotype occurred a few times. The V and J genes are TRBV20-1 and TRBJ2-7, with 7 bases fitting TRBD2. The CDR3 extends over 13 amino acids. The V gene's germline CDR1 is DFQATT and CDR2 SNEGSKA (reference sequence). Trimming removed 1 base from V and 0 bases from J; junction bases left unmatched: 0. The CDR3 bases are TGCAGTGCTAGAGGGACTAGCTCCTACGAGCAGTACGTC. Translated: CSARGTSSYEQYV.

The V gene is TRBV9, the J gene TRBJ2-1, with D perhaps matching TRBD1 (6 bases). V was shortened by 0 bases and J by 8 bases, with 15 bases between the two germline ends. This CDR3 is built from 15 residues. The germline V gene has CDR1 SGDLS and CDR2 YYNGEE. Here the CDR3 reads CASSVAQGWGDEQFF. CDR3 nucleotides: TGTGCCAGCAGCGTAGCACAGGGATGGGGCGATGAGCAGTTCTTC.

CDR3 amino acids: CASNRRSGQETQYF. CDR3 DNA sequence: TGTGCCAGCAACCGCCGGAGCGGCCAAGAGACCCAGTACTTC. This chain joins TRBV2 and TRBJ2-5, with D possibly matching TRBD2 (5 bases). V lost 7 bases to trimming and J lost 1 base, with 13 bases between them. Germline V CDR1 and CDR2: SNHLY, FYNNEI. This CDR3 has 14 residues.

J is TRBJ1-2 and V is TRBV27; D possibly corresponds to TRBD1 (6 bases). Per the germline V gene, CDR1 is MNHEY and CDR2 is SMNVEV (reference sequence). Trimming left V 2 bases short and J 4 bases short, with 14 bases between. This CDR3 has 15 amino acids. DNA of the CDR3: TGTGCCAGCAGTTTACAGGGCAGGGGCATCTATGGCTACACCTTC. Its translation: CASSLQGRGIYGYTF.

The chain recombines TRBV7-9 with TRBJ2-3; D perhaps matches TRBD2 (5 bases). Germline CDR1 SEHNR, CDR2 FQNEAQ (reference sequence). V lost 5 bases, J lost 7 bases, and 16 bases lay in between. This CDR3 comprises 14 residues. The CDR3 reads CASSRQARENTQYF. The CDR3, as DNA: TGTGCCAGCAGCCGGCAAGCCCGGGAAAATACGCAGTATTTT.